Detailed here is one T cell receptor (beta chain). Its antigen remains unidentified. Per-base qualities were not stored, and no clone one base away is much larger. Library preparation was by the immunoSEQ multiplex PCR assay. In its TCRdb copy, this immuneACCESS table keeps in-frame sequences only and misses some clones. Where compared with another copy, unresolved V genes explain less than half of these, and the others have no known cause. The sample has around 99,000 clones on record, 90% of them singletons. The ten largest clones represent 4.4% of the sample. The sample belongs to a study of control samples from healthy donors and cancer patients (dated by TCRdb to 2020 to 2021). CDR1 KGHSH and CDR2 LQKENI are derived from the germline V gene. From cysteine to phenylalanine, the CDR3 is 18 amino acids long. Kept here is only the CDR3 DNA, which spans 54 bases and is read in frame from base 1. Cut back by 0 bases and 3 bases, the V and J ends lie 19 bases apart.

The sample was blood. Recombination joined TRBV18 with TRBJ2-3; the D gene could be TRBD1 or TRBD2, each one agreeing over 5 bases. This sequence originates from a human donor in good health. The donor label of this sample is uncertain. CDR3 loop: CASSPPSGRRLGTDTQYF. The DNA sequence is TGTGCCAGCTCACCACCGTCGGGACGGAGGCTGGGGACAGATACGCAGTATTTT.